The present T cell receptor beta chain was sequenced within a study of blood T cell repertoires in COVID-19. Study-level background: COVID-19 samples from acute and convalescent phases originated in the United States, Italy and Spain.

The length of the CDR3 is 14 residues. Per germline, CDR1 MNHNY and CDR2 SVGAGI (reference sequence). The trim removed 5 bases at V and 4 bases at J, leaving 6 bases unmatched. TCRdb's copy holds only in-frame clones and misses some; the assay was immunoSEQ multiplex PCR. This table holds 90,000 to 110,000 clones, 80% to 90% found once. The rearrangement links TRBV6-6 to TRBJ1-2; 8 bases line up with TRBD1. What was sequenced was peripheral blood. This receptor was taken from a woman between 65 and 79 years old with acute or convalescent COVID-19. This CDR3 reads CASSPRTGSYGYTF. The CDR3 DNA reads TGTGCCAGCAGTCCCCGGACAGGGAGCTATGGCTACACCTTC.